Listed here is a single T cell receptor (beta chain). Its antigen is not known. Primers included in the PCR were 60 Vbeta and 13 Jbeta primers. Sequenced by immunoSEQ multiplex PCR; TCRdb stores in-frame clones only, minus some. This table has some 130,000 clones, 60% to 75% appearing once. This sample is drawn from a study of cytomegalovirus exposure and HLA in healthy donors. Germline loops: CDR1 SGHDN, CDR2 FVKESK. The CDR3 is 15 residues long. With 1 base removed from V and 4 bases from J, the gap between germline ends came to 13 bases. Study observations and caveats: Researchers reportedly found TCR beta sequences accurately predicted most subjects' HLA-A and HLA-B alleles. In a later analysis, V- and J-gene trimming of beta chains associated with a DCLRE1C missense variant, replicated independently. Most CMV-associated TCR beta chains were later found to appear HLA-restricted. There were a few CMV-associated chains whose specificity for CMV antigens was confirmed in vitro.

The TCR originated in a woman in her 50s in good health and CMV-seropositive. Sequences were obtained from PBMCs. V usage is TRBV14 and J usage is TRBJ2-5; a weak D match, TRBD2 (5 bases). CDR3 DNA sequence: TGTGCCAGCAGCCAAGCGATTAGTCGGGGAGAGACCCAGTACTTC. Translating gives CASSQAISRGETQYF.